Below are 6 T cell receptor beta chains sequenced from a single sample in a study of circulating CD8 cells and anti-PD-1 response in melanoma. Four subsets defined by PD-1 and/or TIGIT were sorted from live CD3+CD8+TCRalphabeta+ cells. Using roughly 16 ng of total RNA, TCR libraries were made with the QIAseq Immune Repertoire TCR panel. In TCRdb, the reads were re-called with MiXCR into one record per CDR3 protein. The profile covers some 1,100 distinct CDR3 sequences, with around 7.3% appearing a single time and under 14% taken by the ten largest. The specimen comprised CD8+ T cells from PBMCs, sampled at baseline or after one month of anti-PD-1 therapy (not recorded which). The origin of the receptors is a human donor with melanoma.

This clonotype is medium-sized by share. DNA for the CDR3: TGCGCCAGCAGTGATCGCCTCGGACTTCTCCGTGAGCAGTTCTTC. This codes for CASSDRLGLLREQFF. The chain employs TRBV10-1 and TRBJ2-1; D is perhaps TRBD2 (5 bases). The V and J ends lost 3 bases and 9 bases respectively, with 18 bases between them. The CDR3 extends over 15 amino acids. Germline CDR1 WNHNN, CDR2 SYGVQD (reference sequence).

The chain recombines TRBV2 with TRBJ2-7; 10 bases are shared with TRBD1. Germline values: CDR1 SNHLY, CDR2 FYNNEI. V shed 7 bases and J 2 bases; nucleotides not matched to a gene: 5. This CDR3 comprises 14 residues. CDR3 amino acids: CASTFGTGAYEQYF. The CDR3 DNA is TGTGCCAGCACATTTGGGACAGGGGCCTACGAGCAGTACTTC.

In its sample, this clonotype is large. The chain combines TRBV5-4 with TRBJ2-5; TRBD1 agrees at 7 bases. CDR3 length: 16 residues. Germline CDR1 is SGHNT and CDR2 is YYREEE (reference sequence). J was trimmed by 2 bases and V by 0 bases; bases with no gene match: 7. CDR3 in DNA: TGTGCCAGCAGCTTGGAGCAGGGGGTCTGGCAAGAGACCCAGTACTTC. Protein product: CASSLEQGVWQETQYF.

This clonotype was seen only a few times. CDR3 amino acids: CASSQVAVTYNEQFF. The CDR3 bases are TGCGCCAGCAGCCAAGTGGCGGTGACCTACAATGAGCAGTTCTTC. V and J are TRBV4-1 and TRBJ2-1, with unresolved D. CDR3 length: 15 amino acids. Germline loops: CDR1 MGHRA, CDR2 YSYEKL. V lost 1 base and J lost 2, with 9 bases in between.

This clonotype is labeled large. The V call is TRBV19, the J call TRBJ2-2; tentative D call: TRBD2 (5 bases). CDR1 LNHDA and CDR2 SQIVND come from the germline V gene (reference sequence). V was clipped by 5 bases and J by 1 base, with 11 bases between them. The CDR3 has 15 residues. This CDR3 is CASSSPTRNTGELFF. The CDR3 nucleotides are TGTGCCAGTAGTTCTCCCACTAGGAACACCGGGGAGCTGTTTTTT.

By share of the sample, this clonotype is medium-sized (0.01 to 0.1%). The chain carries TRBV29-1 and TRBJ2-5; D gene unclear. V lost 4 bases and J lost 5, with 2 bases in between. There are 9 residues in the CDR3. Germline assignment: CDR1 SQVTM and CDR2 ANQGSEA. DNA of the CDR3: TGCAGCGTTGGTGAGACCCAGTACTTC. Translated: CSVGETQYF.